This paragraph reports one T cell receptor (beta chain). This may be a read error: a much more frequent sequence differs by one nucleotide. The data were obtained in a study of blood T cells in healthy people across ages. V shed 5 bases and J shed 0 bases, with 17 bases lying between them. CDR3 length equals 16 residues. Germline V gene sequence: CDR1 MNHEY, CDR2 SMNVEV (reference sequence). Next came a second PCR, run for about 7 to 11 cycles, which used a sample-barcoded 5' primer along with a J-beta primer mix. Every individual sample yielded 3 million or more paired-end reads (each containing CDR3). Each CDR3 protein is one row after TCRdb ran MiXCR on the 5' RACE reads. The sample lists 750,000 to 950,000 distinct CDR3 sequences, just under 30% occurring once. This sample also belongs to another study, concerning T cells of mothers and their children.

This clonotype was obtained from a woman aged 40-49 years in good health. The sequenced sample consisted of blood. This chain uses TRBV27 with TRBJ2-7; D is undetermined. This CDR3 reads CASSTPGSAASYEQYF. As DNA, the CDR3 is TGTGCCAGCAGTACGCCTGGCAGTGCTGCCTCCTACGAGCAGTACTTC.